This T cell receptor (beta chain) comes out of a study of read filtering for tumor transcriptome and immune sequencing. Germline CDR1 is SGHRS and CDR2 is YFSETQ. The CDR3 runs 19 residues. V shed 4 bases, J shed 0 bases, and the junction held 9 bases outside the gene matches. From 350 to 500 ng of RNA, a library with molecular barcoded alpha/delta and beta/gamma adaptors was made. One entry per CDR3 protein, called by TCRdb with MiXCR from the reads. Of approximately 93,000 distinct CDR3 sequences in the sample, 20% to 25% are singletons; the top ten hold over 9.5%. This clonotype was seen repeatedly, ten times or more.

V and J are TRBV5-1 and TRBJ2-1; 14 nucleotides line up with TRBD2. The sequence derives from a donor at least 40 years old with multiple myeloma. Sequenced: a population of CD138-negative cells sorted from bone marrow. CDR3 sequence: CASSLGLAGGSPSYNEQFF. For the CDR3, the DNA is TGCGCCAGCAGCCTAGGACTAGCGGGGGGCTCCCCCTCCTACAATGAGCAGTTCTTC.